This record looks at one TCR beta chain sequence and its context. Its antigen is unidentified. The junction and the germline gene differ at one end; a read error may be behind it. This sample was taken from a study of T cell responses to AZD1222 COVID-19 vaccine. Regarding the study as a whole: Donors, mostly white British, included more females; clonal diversity was possibly underestimated.

Profiled with immunoSEQ multiplex PCR; TCRdb holds only in-frame clones, not every one. The sample has more than 85,000 clones, nearly 90% seen once. The CDR3 extends over 12 amino acids. The sequencing used peripheral blood, collected 28 days after the second AZD1222 dose. The TCR originated in an adult who received the AZD1222 COVID-19 vaccine. The genes are TRBV12-3 or TRBV12-4 and TRBJ2-7, with D unresolved. This chain's CDR3 is CASSLTGVGIHF. The CDR3 nucleotides are TGTGCCAGCAGTCTCACTGGGGTGGGTATCCACTTC.